Each of the 7 T cell receptor beta chains below was sequenced from the same sample in a study of T cells after yellow fever vaccination. TCRdb recomputed calls from the 5' RACE reads with MiXCR, one row per CDR3 protein. The sample has about 170,000 distinct CDR3 sequences; approximately 11% are singletons. Sequencing was performed on CD8+ T cells sorted from PBMCs, taken 15 days after the yellow fever booster vaccination. Source of these receptors: a man between 18 and 29 years old who received the YFV17D yellow fever vaccine.

This clonotype came up many times. The genes are TRBV4-1 and TRBJ1-1; D uncertain. V was shortened by 1 base and J by 4 bases, with 7 bases between the two germline ends. Germline V gives CDR1 MGHRA, CDR2 YSYEKL. This CDR3 comprises 13 residues. CDR3 protein: CASSQGAVTEAFF. In DNA, the CDR3 is TGCGCCAGCAGCCAAGGGGCAGTCACTGAAGCTTTCTTT.

The V and J genes are TRBV10-3 and TRBJ2-7; D not resolved. CDR1 is ENHRY and CDR2 is SYGVKD in the germline V gene. This CDR3 is built from 11 residues. The V gene lost 2 bases and the J gene lost 4 bases, with 3 bases spanning the gap. The CDR3 reads CAISEGYEQYF. The CDR3 coding sequence is TGTGCCATCAGTGAGGGGTACGAGCAGTACTTC.

This clonotype was counted only a few times. The chain joins TRBV7-2 to TRBJ1-6; D possibly corresponds to TRBD1 (5 bases). The CDR3 totals 14 residues. Germline loops: CDR1 SGHTA, CDR2 FQGNSA. V was shortened by 5 bases and J by 11 bases, with 16 bases between the two germline ends. The CDR3 sequence: CASSPGGGNTPLHF. CDR3 nucleotide sequence: TGTGCCAGCAGCCCCGGGGGAGGGAACACACCCCTCCACTTT.

This clonotype was recorded a few times. The chain joins TRBV7-9 to TRBJ2-5; the match to TRBD1 covers 9 bases. The CDR3 is made up of 15 amino acids. Germline-derived CDR1 and CDR2 are SEHNR and FQNEAQ (reference sequence). The V and J ends lost 1 base and 5 bases, in that order; junction bases with no gene match: 5. This CDR3 is CASSLDPTGGETQYF. Here the CDR3 DNA reads TGTGCCAGCAGCTTAGACCCGACAGGGGGGGAGACCCAGTACTTC.

In this sample, this clonotype turned up many times. The chain uses TRBV12-3 or TRBV12-4 and TRBJ2-7; TRBD2 aligns across 9 bases. This CDR3 spans 14 amino acids. V lost 3 bases to trimming and J lost 3 bases; unmatched junction nucleotides: 3. This CDR3 reads CASSFGGGDYEQYF. The CDR3 DNA reads as TGTGCCAGCAGTTTTGGCGGGGGGGACTACGAGCAGTACTTC.

This clonotype was detected only a few times. The chain couples TRBV6-2 or TRBV6-3 to TRBJ2-3, with D possibly matching TRBD2 (5 bases). V was pared by 5 bases and J by 2 bases, with 11 bases between. In germline, CDR1 is MNHEY, CDR2 SVGEGT. CDR3 length: 14 amino acids. Here the CDR3 reads CASSTTTTTDTQYF. CDR3 DNA sequence: TGTGCCAGCAGTACGACTACCACCACAGATACGCAGTATTTT.

This clonotype was counted ten times or more. This sequence joins TRBV6-6 and TRBJ2-7; 9 bases fit TRBD1. The V segment lost 5 bases and the J segment 5 bases; nucleotides outside the gene matches: 10. The CDR3 extends over 15 amino acids. Germline lookup yields CDR1 MNHNY and CDR2 SVGAGI (reference sequence). The CDR3 nucleotides are TGTGCCAGCAGTGAGTTGGGGACAGGGTTCAACGAGCAGTACGTC. This codes for CASSELGTGFNEQYV.